This T cell receptor beta chain comes out of a study of PD-L1 blockade in urothelial cancer listed by TCRdb under 2017. Study-wide context: Therapy was started in the mid-2010s for all patients, and atezolizumab 1,200 mg was administered intravenously every 3 weeks. Somatic, immune and clinical correlates of response to PD-L1 blockade with atezolizumab in urothelial cancer were the focus of an exploratory multi-omic analysis. About 85% of the 29 patients were males with bladder-origin urothelial cancer, and about 65% of the 29 reported a prior smoking history. Twenty-nine patients had pretreatment blood TCR-seq, around 24 had at least one posttreatment blood collection, and around 24 had tumor TCR-seq. Pretreatment tumor samples, along with matched peripheral blood serially collected before and after atezolizumab treatment, were subjected to TCR sequencing. Blood samples gave median yields of about 150,000 T cells and more than 80,000 unique TCRs, along with a median clonality of 0.080. Whole exome sequencing and RNA sequencing of pretreatment tumors were performed alongside TCR sequencing in the same patients. Nine or ten patients reached durable clinical benefit, while about 19 patients did not. Patients had an ECOG performance status of 0 or 1 and had received between 0 and 3 prior chemotherapy regimens. Blood samples were analyzed at 3 weeks after treatment start (second dose) and at 6 weeks after treatment start. Durable clinical benefit was defined as progression-free survival longer than 6 months, and TCR features were also tested against progression-free and overall survival. Broad study findings and their caveats: At 3 weeks after the start of treatment, tumor-associated TCR clones in peripheral blood had expanded more in patients with durable benefit (n ≈ 23, p = 0.022). Because of the small sample size (n ≈ 30) and the many exploratory analyses performed, the results are intended to be regarded as hypothesis-generating. A pretreatment peripheral blood TCR clonality below the median was linked to improved progression-free and overall survival.

V ends up 4 bases short and J 0 bases short, with an unmatched junction base count of 5. CDR1 and CDR2, per the germline V gene, are MNHNS and SASEGT. From its cysteine to its phenylalanine, the CDR3 spans 15 amino acids. Just the 45-base CDR3 DNA is kept, in frame starting at base 1. Turning to this clone: The antigen it binds to is not known. Qualities for individual bases were not recorded, and no much larger clone is one base off.

In light of the paper, this sample's time point label describes: pretreatment peripheral blood. The cohort comprised about 30 patients with locally advanced or metastatic urothelial carcinoma treated at Memorial Sloan Kettering on a trial protocol. Peripheral blood mononuclear cells were collected from each patient pretreatment and during treatment, giving between 1 and 8 total time points per patient. The Qiagen DNeasy Blood extraction kit was used to purify genomic DNA from total PBMCs and from tumor samples. PBMCs were collected pretreatment and during treatment, and were isolated and stored as previously described. To estimate absolute template abundance from read counts, synthetic TCR analog templates were spiked into each PCR. The immunoSEQ assay used bias-controlled V and J gene primers to amplify TCRbeta CDR3 regions from genomic DNA. Sequencing of rearranged TCRbeta segments was performed at approximately 20X coverage. Turning to the authors' computational methods: Clustering was used to correct sequencing errors, and CDR3s were annotated against IMGT so that V, D and J genes could be assigned. Downstream analyses used only productive TCRbeta rearrangements, leaving out any out-of-frame or stop-codon sequences. Clonality was calculated as one minus the Shannon entropy normalized by the log of the number of unique productive sequences. Clones differing between time points or between blood and tumor were identified using Fisher's exact test with Benjamini-Hochberg correction, with an adjusted p below 0.01 applied as the threshold. The clones in this table, taken by TCRdb from immuneACCESS, are in-frame only. Not every clone is retained; where verified, under half of the shortfall comes from an unresolved V gene, and the cause of the rest is unknown. That table supplies the V and J calls and clone size; D and trimming were determined from the DNA. The sample data list 55,000 to 80,000 clones, and 81% of these were observed just once. 2.5% to 4% of the sample lies in the top ten.

The sample in question was PBMCs, obtained around atezolizumab (anti-PD-L1) treatment. The receptor chain draws on TRBV6-1 and TRBJ1-2; 7 central bases correspond to TRBD1. This receptor was identified in a man in his 70s with urothelial cancer. The CDR3 protein: CASSGFRGANYGYTF. The nucleotides are TGTGCCAGCAGTGGGTTCAGGGGGGCTAACTATGGCTACACCTTC.